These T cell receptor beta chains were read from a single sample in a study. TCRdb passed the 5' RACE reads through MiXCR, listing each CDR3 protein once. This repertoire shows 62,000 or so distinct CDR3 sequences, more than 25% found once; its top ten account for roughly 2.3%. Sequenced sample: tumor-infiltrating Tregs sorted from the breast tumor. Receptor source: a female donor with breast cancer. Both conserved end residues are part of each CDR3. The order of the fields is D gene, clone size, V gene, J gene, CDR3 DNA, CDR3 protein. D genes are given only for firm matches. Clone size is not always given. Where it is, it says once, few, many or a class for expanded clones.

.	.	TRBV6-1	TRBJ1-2	TGTACCAGCAGTGAATCCGGGTACGATGGCTACACCTTC	CTSSESGYDGYTF
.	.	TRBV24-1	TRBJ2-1	TGTGCCACCAGTGATAGGACAGACCCTGGAGATGAGCAGTTCTTC	CATSDRTDPGDEQFF
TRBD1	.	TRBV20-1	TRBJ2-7	TGCAGTGCCTTCGACCACAGGGGCGGCGAGCAGTACTTC	CSAFDHRGGEQYF
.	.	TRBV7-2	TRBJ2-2	TGTGCCAGCAGCTTAGAGGTCGGGACCGCCGGGGAGCTGTTTTTT	CASSLEVGTAGELFF
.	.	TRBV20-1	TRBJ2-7	TGCAGTGCTAGTGCATTCAACTCCTACGAGCAGTACTTC	CSASAFNSYEQYF
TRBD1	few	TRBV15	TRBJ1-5	TGTGCCACCAGCAGAGATAGACAGGGCGCCTCTCAGCCCCAGCATTTT	CATSRDRQGASQPQHF
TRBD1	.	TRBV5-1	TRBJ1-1	TGCACCAGCAGCTTTACAGGGGTGGGGACTGAAGCTTTCTTT	CTSSFTGVGTEAFF
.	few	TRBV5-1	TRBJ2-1	TGCGCCAGCAGCTGGGGGGCGGGCGCTAATGAGCAGTTCTTC	CASSWGAGANEQFF
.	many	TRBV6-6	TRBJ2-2	TGTGCCAGCAGTTCCCCCCACATGATGGCCGGGGAGCTGTTTTTT	CASSSPHMMAGELFF
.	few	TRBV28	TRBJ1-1	TGTGCCAGCAAGGTTGGGAGCACTGAAGCTTTCTTT	CASKVGSTEAFF
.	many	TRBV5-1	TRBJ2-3	TGCGCCAGCAGCTTGTCTCAGGTCACAGATACGCAGTATTTT	CASSLSQVTDTQYF
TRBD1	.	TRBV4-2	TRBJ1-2	TGTGCCAGCAGCCAAGACAACAGGGGGGACTATGGCTACACCTTC	CASSQDNRGDYGYTF
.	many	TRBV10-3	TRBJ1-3	TGTGCCATCAGTGAAGGGCAGATTGGAAACACCATATATTTT	CAISEGQIGNTIYF
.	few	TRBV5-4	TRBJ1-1	TGTGCCAGCAGCCTGACAGAAGTTAACACTGAAGCTTTCTTT	CASSLTEVNTEAFF
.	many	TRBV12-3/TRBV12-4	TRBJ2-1	TGTGCCAGCACCTCCGGGGGACGGACGAATGAGCAGTTCTTC	CASTSGGRTNEQFF
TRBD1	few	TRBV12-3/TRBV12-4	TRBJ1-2	TGTGCCAGCAGTTTAAGGGACAGTCCTTCCGTCGGCTACACCTTC	CASSLRDSPSVGYTF
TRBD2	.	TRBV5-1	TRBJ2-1	TGCGCCAGCAGCTTGATACTAGCGGGAGGAAACAATGAGCAGTTCTTC	CASSLILAGGNNEQFF
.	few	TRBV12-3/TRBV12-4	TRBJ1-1	TGTGCCAGCAGTTTAAAGGGGGAAGGAACTGAAGCTTTCTTT	CASSLKGEGTEAFF
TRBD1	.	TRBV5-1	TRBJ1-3	TGCGCCAGCAGCTTGAATCGACAGGGAGATTCGACTGGAAACACCATATATTTT	CASSLNRQGDSTGNTIYF
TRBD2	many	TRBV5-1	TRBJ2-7	TGCGCCAGCAGCTTGGTTTTGGGCGGGAGAAGCTACGAGCAGTACTTC	CASSLVLGGRSYEQYF
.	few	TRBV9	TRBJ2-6	TGTGCCAGCAGCGTAGAGTCCAGGCCGTCTGGGGCCAACGTCCTGACTTTC	CASSVESRPSGANVLTF
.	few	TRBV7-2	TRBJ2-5	TGTGCCAGCAGCTTGAAAAGGGGGGAGACCCAGTACTTC	CASSLKRGETQYF
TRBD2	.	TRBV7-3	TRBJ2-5	TGTGCCAGCAGCGTGGGAGTAGGGCGGGAGACGGAGACCCAGTACTTC	CASSVGVGRETETQYF
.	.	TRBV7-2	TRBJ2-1	TGTGCCAGCAGCTTAGTCGGGGGGCCCTACAATGAGCAGTTCTTC	CASSLVGGPYNEQFF
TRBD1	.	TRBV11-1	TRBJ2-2	TGTGCCGGCAGACTGGGCAGGGGGCTCGCCGGGGAGCTGTTTTTT	CAGRLGRGLAGELFF
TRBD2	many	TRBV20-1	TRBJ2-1	TGCAGTGCTAGTCCCCCTAGCGGGAGGGTAAATGAGCAGTTCTTC	CSASPPSGRVNEQFF
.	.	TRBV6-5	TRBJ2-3	TGTGCCAGCACCGAAGGTTCAGATACGCAGTATTTT	CASTEGSDTQYF
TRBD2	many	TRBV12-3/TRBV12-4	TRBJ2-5	TGTGCCAGCAGTTTCGGATCGGGAGGTCAAGAGACCCAGTACTTC	CASSFGSGGQETQYF
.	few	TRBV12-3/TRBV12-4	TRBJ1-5	TGTGCCAGCAGCCCGGACGTAGGGCCCCAGCATTTT	CASSPDVGPQHF
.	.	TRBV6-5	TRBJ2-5	TGTGCCAGCAGTTACTCGAGACAGGAAGAGACCCAGTACTTC	CASSYSRQEETQYF
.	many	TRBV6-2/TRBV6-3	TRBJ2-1	TGTGCCAGCAGCGGGGTCTCCGAGATCTTC	CASSGVSEIF
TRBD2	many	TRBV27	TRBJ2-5	TGTGCCAGCGGGCTCCTAGCGGGAGAGCCCAAGACCCAGTACTTC	CASGLLAGEPKTQYF
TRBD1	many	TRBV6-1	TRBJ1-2	TGTGCCAGCAGTGAGGCGTCGACAGGGGCCTTACGGAATGGCTACACCTTC	CASSEASTGALRNGYTF
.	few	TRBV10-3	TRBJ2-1	TGTGCCATCAGTAACCAGACCTACAATGAGCAGTTCTTC	CAISNQTYNEQFF
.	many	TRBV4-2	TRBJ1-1	TGTGCCAGCAGCCAAGATGGTCGGGGGGGTGAAGCTTTCTTT	CASSQDGRGGEAFF